A selection of T cell receptor beta chains follows, all from one sample in a study of Ad26.COV2.S vaccination and SARS-CoV-2 variants. Profiling relied on immunoSEQ multiplex PCR, and the TCRdb table lists in-frame clones only, not all of them. The sample includes 300,000 to 450,000 clones, about 88% seen only once; the top ten take 2.5% to 3.5%. The sequenced sample was peripheral blood, obtained in a trial of Ad26.COV2.S vaccine versus placebo. All receptors come from a person aged 18-60 years who received the Ad26.COV2.S COVID-19 vaccine or a placebo. CDR3s include the opening cysteine and the closing phenylalanine or tryptophan. A D gene is named only where the DNA matches it firmly. The size field is filled for only some rows; it gives once, few, many or a size class.

j_call: TRBJ2-7
clone_size: -
d_call: TRBD2
v_call: TRBV13
cdr3_aa: CASSSLGGGEQYF
cdr3_nt: TGTGCCAGCTCGTCACTTGGGGGGGGCGAGCAGTACTTC

j_call: TRBJ2-6
clone_size: -
d_call: -
v_call: TRBV10-1
cdr3_aa: CAKSRGANVLTF
cdr3_nt: TGCGCCAAGTCTCGTGGGGCCAACGTCCTGACTTTC

j_call: TRBJ2-7
clone_size: -
d_call: -
v_call: TRBV2
cdr3_aa: CASSEQGRITYEQYF
cdr3_nt: TGTGCCAGCAGTGAACAAGGGAGGATCACCTACGAGCAGTACTTC

j_call: TRBJ2-5
clone_size: -
d_call: TRBD1
v_call: TRBV2
cdr3_aa: CASSARTGTGRQETQYF
cdr3_nt: TGTGCCAGCAGCGCTCGAACCGGGACAGGGCGTCAAGAGACCCAGTACTTC

j_call: TRBJ2-1
clone_size: once
d_call: TRBD1
v_call: TRBV12-3/TRBV12-4
cdr3_aa: CASSSDRGFEQFF
cdr3_nt: TGTGCCAGCAGTTCCGACAGGGGGTTCGAGCAGTTCTTC

j_call: TRBJ2-5
clone_size: -
d_call: -
v_call: TRBV5-4
cdr3_aa: CASSWGTEQETQYF
cdr3_nt: TGTGCCAGCAGCTGGGGGACGGAGCAAGAGACCCAGTACTTC

j_call: TRBJ2-3
clone_size: -
d_call: TRBD2
v_call: TRBV4-3
cdr3_aa: CASSQDYPSGDTDTQYF
cdr3_nt: TGCGCCAGCAGCCAAGATTACCCTAGCGGGGACACAGATACGCAGTATTTT

j_call: TRBJ2-3
clone_size: -
d_call: -
v_call: TRBV10-1
cdr3_aa: CASSESVPDTQYF
cdr3_nt: TGCGCCAGCAGTGAGTCGGTACCAGATACGCAGTATTTT

j_call: TRBJ1-5
clone_size: -
d_call: -
v_call: TRBV3-1/TRBV3-2
cdr3_aa: CASSQGNSNQPQHF
cdr3_nt: TGTGCCAGCAGCCAAGGGAATAGCAATCAGCCCCAGCATTTT

j_call: TRBJ2-1
clone_size: once
d_call: TRBD2
v_call: TRBV11-2
cdr3_aa: CASSRYGLAGNYNEQFF
cdr3_nt: TGTGCCAGCAGCAGATACGGACTAGCGGGGAACTACAATGAGCAGTTCTTC

j_call: TRBJ2-5
clone_size: -
d_call: -
v_call: TRBV4-3
cdr3_aa: CASSQVGLQETQYF
cdr3_nt: TGCGCCAGCAGCCAAGTCGGACTTCAAGAGACCCAGTACTTC

j_call: TRBJ1-1
clone_size: -
d_call: -
v_call: TRBV19
cdr3_aa: CASSMGFREGTEAFF
cdr3_nt: TGTGCCAGTAGTATGGGGTTCCGGGAAGGGACTGAAGCTTTCTTT